What follows are 26 T cell receptor beta chains derived from one specimen sequenced in a study of blood T cell repertoires in COVID-19. Assay: immunoSEQ multiplex PCR; the TCRdb copy retains only in-frame clones and omits some. The sample yields roughly 86,000 clones, around 82% seen once. The sample was peripheral blood. The source of these receptors is a human donor in a cohort sampled during active COVID-19.

The chain combines TRBV7-2 with TRBJ2-6; TRBD1 might be the D (5 bases). Germline assignment: CDR1 SGHTA and CDR2 FQGNSA. Trimming cost V 2 bases and J 0 bases, with 11 bases left between them. The CDR3 sequence is 17 residues long. CDR3: CASSLKGPTSGANVLTF. In DNA form, the CDR3 reads TGTGCCAGCAGCTTAAAGGGGCCAACCTCTGGGGCCAACGTCCTGACTTTC.

This chain uses TRBV5-8 with TRBJ2-3; 11 positions match TRBD2. CDR3 length equals 16 residues. The V gene's germline CDR1 is SGHTS and CDR2 YDEGEE. V shed 4 bases and J 2 bases; nucleotides not matched to a gene: 6. In DNA, the CDR3 is TGTGCCAGCAGCCCGTGGACTAGCGGGTCCACAGATACGCAGTATTTT. Its translation: CASSPWTSGSTDTQYF.

This clone has just one count. This chain joins TRBV3-1 (or the pseudogene TRBV3-2) and TRBJ2-5; 9 bases are shared with TRBD2. The CDR3 contains 17 residues. Unmatched junction bases numbered 9, after V lost 4 bases and J lost 0 bases. Germline values: CDR1 LGHDT, CDR2 YNNKEL (reference sequence). The CDR3 DNA is TGTGCCAGCAGCCCCCCGGGGAGCGGGGGGAACCAAGAGACCCAGTACTTC. Translation gives CASSPPGSGGNQETQYF.

This sequence joins TRBV29-1 and TRBJ1-2; 7 nucleotides line up with TRBD1. The CDR3 loop spans 14 amino acids. V shed 4 bases and J 0 bases; nucleotides not matched to a gene: 5. CDR1 is SQVTM and CDR2 is ANQGSEA in the germline V gene. CDR3 in DNA: TGCAGCGTTGCCAGGGGGGATCCTAACTATGGCTACACCTTC. It codes for CSVARGDPNYGYTF.

This clone appeared a few times. CDR3 bases: TGTGCCATCGGACTAGCGGGGGGGCGGTTCTCCGGGGAGCTGTTTTTT. As protein: CAIGLAGGRFSGELFF. The chain uses TRBV10-3 and TRBJ2-2; 15 bases are a match to TRBD2. CDR3 length equals 16 residues. Germline trimming cut 8 bases from V and 6 bases from J; bases unmatched to any gene: 7. CDR1 and CDR2 from the germline V gene are ENHRY and SYGVKD.

For the CDR3, the DNA is TGTGCCATCCTCGGGGGGGGAATAGCCGGTGGTGGCAATCAGCCCCAGCATTTT. Its translation: CAILGGGIAGGGNQPQHF. The chain joins TRBV28 to TRBJ1-5; possible D gene TRBD1, 5 bases. This CDR3 comprises 18 residues. Per the germline V gene, CDR1 is MDHEN and CDR2 is SYDVKM. The V end lost 10 bases, the J end lost 2 bases, and 27 bases lay between the germline ends.

The chain links TRBV28 to TRBJ1-6; D perhaps matches TRBD1 (6 bases). Trimming removed 4 bases from V and 18 bases from J, with 13 bases in between. Per the germline V gene, CDR1 is MDHEN and CDR2 is SYDVKM. The CDR3 extends over 11 amino acids. The CDR3 DNA follows: TGTGCCAGCAGTTCACCAGGGGAGCGCCACTTT. It is translated as CASSSPGERHF.

The rearrangement uses TRBV9 and TRBJ1-2; TRBD1 aligns across 7 bases. The CDR3 is made up of 15 amino acids. CDR1 and CDR2 from the germline V gene are SGDLS and YYNGEE. After removal of 0 bases from V and 2 bases from J, the junction contained 4 bases not matched to a gene. The CDR3 DNA follows: TGTGCCAGCAGCGTAGGGGACAGCCCCAACTATGGCTACACCTTC. It specifies CASSVGDSPNYGYTF.

The chain uses TRBV12-3 or TRBV12-4 and TRBJ2-3; possibly TRBD1 for D (5 bases). The CDR3 extends over 13 amino acids. V was trimmed by 5 bases and J by 6 bases, leaving 12 bases between them. In nucleotides, the CDR3 is TGTGCCAGCAGTCCCCAGGGTTGGGATACGCAGTATTTT. Residues: CASSPQGWDTQYF.

The V call is TRBV7-2, the J call TRBJ2-2; D perhaps matches TRBD2 (5 bases). V gave up 5 bases and J gave up 5 bases, with 9 bases separating them. The CDR3 runs 13 residues. CDR1 and CDR2 from the germline V gene are SGHTA and FQGNSA. The DNA for the CDR3 is TGTGCCAGCAGCGCCGACTATACCGGGGAGCTGTTTTTT. It encodes CASSADYTGELFF.

The gene calls are TRBV7-2 and TRBJ2-5, with 11 positions matching TRBD2. The CDR3 consists of 14 residues. Germline V CDR1 and CDR2: SGHTA, FQGNSA. Losses at the gene ends were 3 bases for V and 3 bases for J; bases not matched to a gene: 0. The CDR3 is CASSLGLAEETQYF. The CDR3 DNA sequence: TGTGCCAGCAGCTTGGGACTAGCGGAAGAGACCCAGTACTTC.

CDR3: CASSLVRSSGGANTGELFF. The CDR3 bases are TGCGCCAGCAGCTTGGTTCGCTCTAGCGGGGGGGCCAACACCGGGGAGCTGTTTTTT. V is TRBV5-1 and J is TRBJ2-2; the match to TRBD2 covers 12 bases. The germline CDR1 and CDR2 sequences are SGHRS and YFSETQ. The CDR3 runs 19 residues. Losses at the gene ends were 0 bases for V and 2 bases for J; bases not matched to a gene: 8.

This sequence joins TRBV28 and TRBJ2-7; the D gene is possibly TRBD2 (5 bases). The V gene lost 4 bases and the J gene lost 3 bases, with 10 bases spanning the gap. Germline CDR1 MDHEN, CDR2 SYDVKM. The CDR3 is 13 residues long. CDR3 in amino acids: CASSSGINYEQYF. The CDR3 DNA follows: TGTGCCAGCAGTTCCGGGATAAACTACGAGCAGTACTTC.

This clone was counted a few times. The chain combines TRBV2 with TRBJ1-2; D remains unclear. The V and J ends lost 6 bases and 4 bases respectively, with 12 bases between them. Germline-derived CDR1 and CDR2 are SNHLY and FYNNEI. The CDR3 totals 13 residues. The CDR3 here is CASRYTNPYGYTF. DNA of the CDR3: TGTGCCAGCAGGTACACGAACCCCTATGGCTACACCTTC.

The chain joins TRBV28 to TRBJ2-3, with 7 bases aligning to TRBD2. V shed 0 bases and J 2 bases; nucleotides not matched to a gene: 5. The CDR3 is 16 residues long. Germline V lookup: CDR1 MDHEN, CDR2 SYDVKM. CDR3 region: CASSLWGGMTTDTQYF. DNA of the CDR3: TGTGCCAGCAGTTTATGGGGGGGGATGACCACAGATACGCAGTATTTT.

The chain couples TRBV9 to TRBJ1-2, with 11 positions matching TRBD1. The CDR3 is made up of 16 amino acids. Germline loops: CDR1 SGDLS, CDR2 YYNGEE. The trim removed 3 bases at V and 4 bases at J, leaving 8 bases unmatched. The DNA for the CDR3 is TGTGCCAGCAGCGACGGACAGGGGGCGCGTCTCTATGGCTACACCTTC. As protein: CASSDGQGARLYGYTF.

This clone has just one count. The V gene is TRBV7-2, the J gene TRBJ1-2; 8 positions agree with TRBD1. The germline V gene encodes CDR1 SGHTA and CDR2 FQGNSA. The CDR3 is 13 residues long. The V segment lost 6 bases and the J segment 6 bases; nucleotides outside the gene matches: 6. CDR3 nucleotide sequence: TGTGCCAGCAGAAGAGACAGGGGCGATGGCTACACCTTC. Its protein product is CASRRDRGDGYTF.

This clone turned up a few times. V usage is TRBV7-6 and J usage is TRBJ2-3; 11 bases are a match to TRBD2. Trimming cost V 5 bases and J 3 bases; bases outside gene matches: 10. Germline V lookup: CDR1 SGHVS, CDR2 FNYEAQ. The CDR3 runs 17 residues. DNA of the CDR3: TGTGCCAGCAGCCGCTGGACTAGCGGGTTGAGAACAGATACGCAGTATTTT. It is translated as CASSRWTSGLRTDTQYF.

The chain carries TRBV6-6 and TRBJ2-7, with TRBD2 as a possible D gene (6 bases). Trimming pared 5 bases from V and 7 bases from J, leaving 30 bases between. This CDR3 is 18 amino acids long. Germline CDR1 reads MNHNY; CDR2 reads SVGAGI (reference sequence). The DNA of the CDR3 is TGTGCCAGCAGTCCCCGCCGCTGGGATGTGGGCGGTGGGGGGGAGCAGTACTTC. Protein product: CASSPRRWDVGGGGEQYF.

The chain uses TRBV6-5 and TRBJ1-1; 8 nucleotides agree with TRBD1. The ends lost 5 bases at V and 3 bases at J; junction bases unmatched: 8. Germline V gene lookup returns CDR1 MNHEY and CDR2 SVGAGI. This CDR3 spans 15 amino acids. The chain's CDR3 is CASSPPGTGDTEAFF. The CDR3 coding sequence is TGTGCCAGCAGTCCCCCCGGGACAGGTGACACTGAAGCTTTCTTT.

The genes are TRBV7-5 and TRBJ2-3; no check of the table's D call, TRBD1, against the DNA was made. TRBV7-5 is tagged as a pseudogene. CDR3 length equals 14 residues. For the CDR3, the DNA is TGTGCCAGAAGCTCACAAACCAGCACAGATACGCAGTATTTT. Its translation: CARSSQTSTDTQYF.

The J gene is TRBJ1-5, the V gene TRBV15; D is unresolved. Looked up from germline, CDR1 is LNHNV and CDR2 is YYDKDF (reference sequence). There are 15 residues in the CDR3. The ends were cut back, 2 bases at V and 2 bases at J, with 10 bases in the middle. CDR3 bases: TGTGCCACCAGCAGATTAAGAACAGGCAATCAGCCCCAGCATTTT. Residues: CATSRLRTGNQPQHF.

V usage is TRBV19 and J usage is TRBJ1-6; 9 positions agree with TRBD1. This CDR3 region has 15 residues. V dropped 5 bases and J dropped 8; count of bases not matched to a gene: 7. CDR1 LNHDA and CDR2 SQIVND come from the germline V gene (reference sequence). Here the CDR3 DNA reads TGTGCCAGTAGTCCCGGGACAGGGATGGATTCACCCCTCCACTTT. Amino acid sequence: CASSPGTGMDSPLHF.

CDR3 DNA sequence: TGCGCCACCGCCGGGACAACGAACACTGAAGCTTTCTTT. It codes for CATAGTTNTEAFF. The genes are TRBV5-1 and TRBJ1-1, with TRBD1 as a possible D gene (6 bases). The germline CDR1 and CDR2 sequences are SGHRS and YFSETQ. The V and J ends lost 9 bases and 1 base respectively, with 13 bases between them. The CDR3 totals 13 residues. The whole variable domain, remainder taken from reference TRBV5-1 and TRBJ1-1, is KAGVTQTPRYLIKTRGQQVTLSCSPISGHRSVSWYQQTPGQGLQFLFEYFSETQRNKGNFPGRFSGRQFSNSRSEMNVSTLELGDSALYLCATAGTTNTEAFFGQGTRLTVV.

This chain links TRBV28 with TRBJ1-6, with TRBD1 matching 8 bases. Germline-derived CDR1 and CDR2 are MDHEN and SYDVKM. The junction had 9 bases not matched to a gene; V was cut back by 10 bases and J by 10 bases. This CDR3 contains 13 residues. The CDR3: CATGTGWSSPLHF. The DNA of the CDR3 is TGTGCCACCGGGACAGGTTGGTCCTCACCCCTCCACTTT.

This chain connects TRBV7-2 to TRBJ1-5, with 8 bases matching TRBD1. J was trimmed by 3 bases and V by 3 bases; bases with no gene match: 7. The V gene's germline CDR1 is SGHTA and CDR2 FQGNSA. The CDR3 contains 16 residues. The CDR3 DNA is TGTGCCAGCAGCTTTACCGGGACAGGACACAATCAGCCCCAGCATTTT. As protein: CASSFTGTGHNQPQHF. Based on the CDR3 plus reference TRBV7-2 and TRBJ1-5, the full variable domain is GAGVSQSPSNKVTEKGKDVELRCDPISGHTALYWYRQSLGQGLEFLIYFQGNSAPDKSGLPSDRFSAERTGGSVSTLTIQRTQQEDSAVYLCASSFTGTGHNQPQHFGDGTRLSIL.